This TCR beta chain is from a study of beta chain features in type 1 diabetes. Study findings and constraints: In these data, an HLA type influence on TCRB rearrangement remained unresolved. Cells expressing TCR highly could be over-represented by cDNA sequencing. Naive, central memory and Treg TCRB repertoires seemed to resemble each other more closely in patients than they did in healthy donors. A possible short-template PCR bias applies equally to patients and controls.

As concerns this clone: The antigen is unknown.

Expressed TCRB transcripts were sequenced, since all the RNA that had been isolated was reverse transcribed. This table comes from immunoSEQ multiplex PCR, and its TCRdb copy is limited to in-frame clones, with some not included. The sample carries 250,000 or so clones, about 30% recorded once. The clonotype comes from a man aged 25-40 years in good health. The specimen was central memory CD4+ T cells from blood.

The CDR3 sequence is CSVESGGSYEQYF. CDR3 in DNA: TGCAGCGTTGAAAGTGGAGGAAGCTACGAGCAGTACTTC. The gene calls are TRBV29-1 and TRBJ2-7, with D possibly matching TRBD2 (5 bases). The CDR3 contains 13 residues. Between the trimmed V and J ends, which lost 2 bases and 3 bases, there was a span of 11 bases. Germline V lookup: CDR1 SQVTM, CDR2 ANQGSEA.